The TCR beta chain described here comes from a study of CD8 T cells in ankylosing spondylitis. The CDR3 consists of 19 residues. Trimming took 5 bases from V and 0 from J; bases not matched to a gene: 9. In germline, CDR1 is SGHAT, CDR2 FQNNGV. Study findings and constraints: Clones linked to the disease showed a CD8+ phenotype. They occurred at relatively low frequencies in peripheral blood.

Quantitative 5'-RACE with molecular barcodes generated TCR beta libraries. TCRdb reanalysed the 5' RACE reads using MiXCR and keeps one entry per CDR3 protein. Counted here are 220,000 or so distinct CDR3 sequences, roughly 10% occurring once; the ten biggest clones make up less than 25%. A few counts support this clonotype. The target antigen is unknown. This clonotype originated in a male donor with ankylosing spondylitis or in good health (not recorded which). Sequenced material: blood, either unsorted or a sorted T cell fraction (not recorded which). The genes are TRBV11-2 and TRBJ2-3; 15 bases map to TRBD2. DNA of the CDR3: TGTGCCAGCAGCCATACCGGACTAGCGGGGGGGTTTAGCACAGATACGCAGTATTTT. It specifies CASSHTGLAGGFSTDTQYF.